The 2 T cell receptor beta chains given below trace back to one sample, sequenced in a study of blood T cell repertoires in COVID-19. Repertoires were generated with immunoSEQ multiplex PCR, while TCRdb's copy carries only in-frame clones and drops some. The table has roughly 280,000 clones, about 87% seen once; the top ten hold less than 3%. The sequenced sample consisted of PBMCs or T cells enriched from blood (not recorded which). These receptors were obtained from a woman between 45 and 60 years old who had recovered from COVID-19.

The rearrangement joins TRBV19 to TRBJ1-1; weak D call: TRBD1 (5 bases). Trimming left V 3 bases short and J 6 bases short, with 14 bases between. CDR1 is LNHDA and CDR2 is SQIVND in the germline V gene (reference sequence). This CDR3 is 14 amino acids long. The DNA of the CDR3 is TGTGCCAGTAGTATGCAGGGCGTCTATGCTGAAGCTTTCTTT. Its translation is CASSMQGVYAEAFF.

This clone came up a few times. This chain's CDR3 is CASSGRGQGSDGYTF. CDR3 nucleotides: TGTGCCAGTAGTGGAAGAGGACAGGGATCAGATGGCTACACCTTC. The genes are TRBV19 and TRBJ1-2; TRBD1 matches at 8 bases. From germline, CDR1 is LNHDA and CDR2 SQIVND (reference sequence). This CDR3 has 15 residues. J lost 6 bases, V lost 5 bases, and 11 bases had no gene match.